Included here is one T cell receptor beta chain sequence, with context. Repertoires were generated with immunoSEQ multiplex PCR, while TCRdb's copy carries only in-frame clones and drops some. This sample has about 2.4 million clones; roughly 93% occur once, and the top ten carry about 0.39%. This sample is part of a study of shared clonotypes between healthy human individuals. The CDR3 sequence is 14 residues long. Trimming stripped 3 bases from V and 5 bases from J, with 13 bases between. CDR1 SGHTA and CDR2 FQGTGA come from the germline V gene. The chain employs TRBV7-3 and TRBJ1-2; D uncertain. The source of this sequence is a young man in good health. Some clones in this sample may be carry-over from other donors' samples. The specimen was naive CD4+ T cells from PBMCs. Sample subset: CD45RA+ positively selected. The CDR3 spells CASSFDGSGYGYTF. CDR3 DNA: TGTGCCAGCAGCTTTGACGGTAGCGGGTATGGCTACACCTTC. Supplemented by reference TRBV7-3 and TRBJ1-2, the full variable domain reads GAGVSQTPSNKVTEKGKYVELRCDPISGHTALYWYRQSLGQGPEFLIYFQGTGAADDSGLPNDRFFAVRPEGSVSTLKIQRTERGDSAVYLCASSFDGSGYGYTFGSGTRLTVV.